Listed here are 24 T cell receptor beta chains from one sample, sequenced in a study of shared clonotypes between healthy human individuals. The data were produced by immunoSEQ multiplex PCR, yet TCRdb's version contains in-frame clones alone and is incomplete. The sample includes millions of clones, approximately 94% of them seen just once. The sample comprised naive CD4+ T cells sorted from blood. Subset of the sample: CD45RA+ positively selected. Receptors were obtained from a man younger than 35 in good health.

This rearrangement joins TRBV10-1 to TRBJ2-3; 8 bases fit TRBD1. CDR3 size: 16 residues. After removal of 3 bases from V and 4 bases from J, the junction contained 9 bases not matched to a gene. The germline gives CDR1 WNHNN, CDR2 SYGVQD (reference sequence). In DNA, the CDR3 is TGCGCCAGCAGTGAATCCAGGGGGCTAGTCGCAGATACGCAGTATTTT. This sequence encodes CASSESRGLVADTQYF.

The CDR3, as DNA: TGTGCCAGCAGTGAACTAGGGACAGGGGGCTTAGAGACCCAGTACTTC. Encoded protein: CASSELGTGGLETQYF. This chain joins TRBV25-1 and TRBJ2-5; 12 bases are shared with TRBD1. Trimming cost V 2 bases and J 4 bases; bases outside gene matches: 5. The CDR3 covers 16 residues. CDR1 is MGHDK and CDR2 is SYGVNS in the germline V gene.

The rearrangement links TRBV30 to TRBJ1-5, with D hard to call. This CDR3 comprises 14 residues. V shed 2 bases and J shed 4 bases, with 12 bases lying between them. Germline loops: CDR1 GTSNPN, CDR2 SVGIG (reference sequence). In DNA form, the CDR3 reads TGTGCCTGGAGTCCCGGGTCTGATAATCAGCCCCAGCATTTT. Amino acid sequence: CAWSPGSDNQPQHF.

The J gene is TRBJ2-7, the V gene TRBV7-2; D is unclear. Trimming left V 6 bases short and J 2 bases short, with 8 bases between. The CDR3 has 12 residues. Germline CDR1 SGHTA, CDR2 FQGNSA. The CDR3 protein is CASRSEPYEQYF. DNA of the CDR3: TGTGCCAGCAGGTCCGAACCCTACGAGCAGTACTTC.

The chain is built from TRBV6-5 and TRBJ1-2; 12 nucleotides match TRBD1. The germline gives CDR1 MNHEY, CDR2 SVGAGI. The CDR3 runs to 15 residues. J was trimmed by 7 bases and V by 1 base; bases with no gene match: 4. This chain's CDR3 is CASSYLGQGASGYTF. The CDR3 region has the DNA TGTGCCAGCAGTTACTTGGGACAGGGGGCTAGTGGCTACACCTTC.

V and J are TRBV11-3 and TRBJ2-5; D ambiguous. Trimming removed 1 base from V and 7 bases from J, with 10 bases in between. CDR3 size: 13 residues. From germline, CDR1 is SGHNT and CDR2 YENEEA. The CDR3 loop reads CASSLVGSGTQYF. DNA for the CDR3: TGTGCCAGCAGCTTAGTAGGGTCGGGGACCCAGTACTTC. The full variable domain, its missing parts supplied by reference TRBV11-3 and TRBJ2-5, is EAGVVQSPRYKIIEKKQPVAFWCNPISGHNTLYWYLQNLGQGPELLIRYENEEAVDDSQLPKDRFSAERLKGVDSTLKIQPAELGDSAVYLCASSLVGSGTQYFGPGTRLLVL.

This chain connects TRBV7-9 to TRBJ2-7; D uncertain. Germline assignment: CDR1 SEHNR and CDR2 FQNEAQ (reference sequence). The CDR3 sequence is 12 residues long. V gave up 5 bases and J gave up 4 bases, with 9 bases separating them. CDR3 bases: TGTGCCAGCAGCCCAGACATTTACGAGCAGTACTTC. Translating gives CASSPDIYEQYF.

The CDR3 coding sequence is TGTGCCAGCAGTTACTCGTCTGGGAGGGGGGTCAATGAGCAGTTCTTC. Its translation is CASSYSSGRGVNEQFF. V is TRBV6-6 and J is TRBJ2-1; maybe TRBD2 (7 bases). The CDR3 sequence is 16 residues long. V lost 0 bases to trimming and J lost 6 bases, with 15 bases between them. CDR1 is MNHNY, CDR2 SVGAGI, per germline (reference sequence).

The chain carries TRBV6-6 and TRBJ1-5; 9 bases are shared with TRBD1. Per germline, CDR1 MNHNY and CDR2 SVGAGI (reference sequence). The length of the CDR3 is 15 residues. V gave up 0 bases and J gave up 5 bases; unmatched junction bases: 2. The DNA of the CDR3 is TGTGCCAGCAGTTACTCCGGGACAGGGTATCAGCCCCAGCATTTT. The encoded protein is CASSYSGTGYQPQHF.

V usage is TRBV7-9 and J usage is TRBJ2-1, with D perhaps TRBD2 (6 bases). The V gene's germline CDR1 is SEHNR and CDR2 FQNEAQ (reference sequence). The length of the CDR3 is 14 residues. The V end was cut by 1 base, the J end by 6 bases, with 10 bases between. In DNA form, the CDR3 reads TGTGCCAGCAGCTTAGGTGGGAGGATCAATGAGCAGTTCTTC. Its translation: CASSLGGRINEQFF.

This chain links TRBV19 with TRBJ1-5; 9 nucleotides match TRBD1. The CDR3 is made up of 16 amino acids. Germline CDR1 is LNHDA and CDR2 is SQIVND (reference sequence). V dropped 4 bases and J dropped 6; count of bases not matched to a gene: 10. The CDR3 loop is CASSTRTGVLSQPQHF. Written as DNA, the CDR3 is TGTGCCAGTAGTACCCGGACAGGGGTACTGAGTCAGCCCCAGCATTTT.

Details on this clone: Other DNA variants within this sample encode the same CDR3. V and J are TRBV18 and TRBJ2-3, with D perhaps TRBD2 (6 bases). This CDR3 contains 15 residues. Trimming left V 3 bases short and J 0 bases short, with 10 bases between. Germline-derived CDR1 and CDR2 are KGHSH and LQKENI. DNA for the CDR3: TGTGCCAGCTCACCGGGTCTAGCGAGCACAGATACGCAGTATTTT. Encoded protein: CASSPGLASTDTQYF.

Turning to this clone: The sample carries other DNA sequences with the same CDR3. J is TRBJ2-2 and V is TRBV7-3, with D unclear. In germline, CDR1 is SGHTA, CDR2 FQGTGA. The CDR3 totals 14 residues. Between the trimmed V and J ends, which lost 4 bases and 0 bases, there was a span of 6 bases. The CDR3 coding sequence is TGTGCCAGCAGCTCTGGGGCGAACACCGGGGAGCTGTTTTTT. Its translation is CASSSGANTGELFF.

This chain uses TRBV6-1 with TRBJ2-7, with D tentatively TRBD1 (6 bases). The V and J ends lost 1 base and 12 bases respectively, with 19 bases between them. This CDR3 is 14 amino acids long. The V gene's germline CDR1 is MNHNS and CDR2 SASEGT. CDR3 nucleotide sequence: TGTGCCAGCAGTGAAGGTGACAGGTCTGTGAGACGGTACTTC. Its translation is CASSEGDRSVRRYF.

The chain couples TRBV10-3 to TRBJ1-1; a weak D match, TRBD1 (6 bases). This CDR3 region has 14 residues. The V end lost 0 bases, the J end lost 6 bases, and 11 bases lay between the germline ends. Germline CDR1 reads ENHRY; CDR2 reads SYGVKD. The CDR3 region is CAISESRTDSEAFF. The DNA of the CDR3 is TGTGCCATCAGTGAGTCCAGGACAGACTCTGAAGCTTTCTTT.

This chain connects TRBV18 to TRBJ2-5, with a possible D match to TRBD2 (5 bases). The V gene's germline CDR1 is KGHSH and CDR2 LQKENI. V lost 4 bases, J lost 5 bases, and 11 bases lay in between. The CDR3 is 13 residues long. CDR3 in amino acids: CASSRAGRETQYF. CDR3 sequence (DNA): TGTGCCAGCTCACGTGCGGGCAGGGAGACCCAGTACTTC.

The chain has TRBV19 and TRBJ1-1, with 8 bases fitting TRBD1. V was clipped by 9 bases and J by 4 bases; unmatched bases: 7. CDR3 length: 13 residues. CDR1 is LNHDA, CDR2 SQIVND, per germline (reference sequence). The CDR3 region has the DNA TGTGCCAGCCAGCAGGGGGCAGTCACTGAAGCTTTCTTT. Its protein product is CASQQGAVTEAFF.

The V gene is TRBV18, the J gene TRBJ2-6; D possibly corresponds to TRBD1 (6 bases). The CDR3 extends over 15 amino acids. Germline V gene data show CDR1 as KGHSH and CDR2 as LQKENI. V was clipped by 8 bases and J by 9 bases, with 20 bases between them. The CDR3 here is CASRPSLGAVNVLTF. CDR3 in DNA: TGTGCCAGCCGACCTAGTCTGGGGGCAGTCAACGTCCTGACTTTC.

The rearrangement links TRBV28 to TRBJ2-3, with D perhaps TRBD2 (6 bases). Germline V gene sequence: CDR1 MDHEN, CDR2 SYDVKM. The CDR3 consists of 17 residues. V lost 2 bases to trimming and J lost 1 base, with 16 bases between them. The CDR3 is CASSLPMGGAGTDTQYF. The CDR3 DNA follows: TGTGCCAGCAGTTTACCGATGGGCGGGGCGGGCACAGATACGCAGTATTTT.

V and J are TRBV5-5 and TRBJ2-7; tentatively, D is TRBD1 or TRBD2 (5 bases each). Germline CDR1 reads SGHKS; CDR2 reads YYEKEE (reference sequence). The CDR3 sequence is 14 residues long. V was trimmed by 4 bases and J by 2 bases, leaving 13 bases between them. CDR3 sequence: CASSRTGTTYEQYF. DNA of the CDR3: TGTGCCAGCAGCCGGACCGGGACGACCTACGAGCAGTACTTC.

V gene TRBV19 combines with J gene TRBJ1-5, with D hard to call. CDR1 is LNHDA, CDR2 SQIVND, per germline (reference sequence). V lost 7 bases to trimming and J lost 7 bases, with 17 bases between them. This CDR3 has 14 amino acids. For the CDR3, the DNA is TGTGCCAGTATGGAGTTTGCCAGCGGCCAGCCCCAGCATTTT. It translates to CASMEFASGQPQHF.

The chain employs TRBV27 and TRBJ2-5; TRBD2 aligns across 10 bases. The CDR3 has 16 residues. Germline assignment: CDR1 MNHEY and CDR2 SMNVEV (reference sequence). V was pared by 3 bases and J by 5 bases, with 9 bases of the junction left unmatched. CDR3 region: CASSFGLAGVGETQYF. The CDR3 nucleotides are TGTGCCAGCAGTTTCGGGCTAGCGGGGGTGGGGGAGACCCAGTACTTC.

This clone was observed a handful of times. This sample includes further DNA sequences coding for the same CDR3. In DNA, the CDR3 is TGTGCCTGGAGTCCCGGCGGAGGGTCCAATCAGCCCCAGCATTTT. This gives the protein CAWSPGGGSNQPQHF. The chain is built from TRBV30 and TRBJ1-5; D not certain. Trimming took 2 bases from V and 3 from J, leaving 14 bases between them. This CDR3 spans 15 amino acids. Per the germline V gene, CDR1 is GTSNPN and CDR2 is SVGIG (reference sequence). The complete variable domain, with remaining parts taken from reference TRBV30 and TRBJ1-5, reads SQTIHQWPATLVQPVGSPLSLECTVEGTSNPNLYWYRQAAGRGLQLLFYSVGIGQISSEVPQNLSASRPQDRQFILSSKKLLLSDSGFYLCAWSPGGGSNQPQHFGDGTRLSIL.

The chain joins TRBV2 to TRBJ2-3; 7 positions match TRBD2. Germline CDR1 is SNHLY and CDR2 is FYNNEI. The trim removed 2 bases at V and 0 bases at J, leaving 11 bases unmatched. This CDR3 has 18 residues. As DNA, the CDR3 is TGTGCCAGCAGTGAATTCCCATGGGCAGCGGGGAGCACAGATACGCAGTATTTT. This encodes CASSEFPWAAGSTDTQYF.